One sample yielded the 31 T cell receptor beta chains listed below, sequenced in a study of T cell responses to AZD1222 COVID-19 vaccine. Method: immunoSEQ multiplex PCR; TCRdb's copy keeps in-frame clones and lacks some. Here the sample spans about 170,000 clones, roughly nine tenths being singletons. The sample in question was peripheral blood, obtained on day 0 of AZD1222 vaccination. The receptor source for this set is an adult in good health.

The CDR3 reads CASSPSGQYNSPLHF. The CDR3 coding sequence is TGTGCCAGCAGTCCCTCGGGACAGTATAATTCACCCCTCCACTTT. The chain carries TRBV4-2 and TRBJ1-6; 7 bases are a match to TRBD1. Germline V gene sequence: CDR1 LGHNA, CDR2 YNFKEQ. This CDR3 is 15 amino acids long. J was trimmed by 4 bases and V by 6 bases; bases with no gene match: 6.

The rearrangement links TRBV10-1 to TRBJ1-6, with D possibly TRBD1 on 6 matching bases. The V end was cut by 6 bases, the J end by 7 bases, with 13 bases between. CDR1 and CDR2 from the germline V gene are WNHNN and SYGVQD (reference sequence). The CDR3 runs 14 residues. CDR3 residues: CASRSGTINSPLHF. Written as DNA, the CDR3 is TGCGCCAGCAGGTCCGGGACAATCAATTCACCCCTCCACTTT.

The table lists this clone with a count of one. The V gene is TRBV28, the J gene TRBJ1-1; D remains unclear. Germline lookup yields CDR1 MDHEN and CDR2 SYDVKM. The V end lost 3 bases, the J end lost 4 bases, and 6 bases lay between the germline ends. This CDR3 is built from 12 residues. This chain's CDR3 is CASSFWGTEAFF. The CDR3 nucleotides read TGTGCCAGCAGTTTTTGGGGCACTGAAGCTTTCTTT. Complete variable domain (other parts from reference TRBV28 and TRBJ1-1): DVKVTQSSRYLVKRTGEKVFLECVQDMDHENMFWYRQDPGLGLRLIYFSYDVKMKEKGDIPEGYSVSREKKERFSLILESASTNQTSMYLCASSFWGTEAFFGQGTRLTVV.

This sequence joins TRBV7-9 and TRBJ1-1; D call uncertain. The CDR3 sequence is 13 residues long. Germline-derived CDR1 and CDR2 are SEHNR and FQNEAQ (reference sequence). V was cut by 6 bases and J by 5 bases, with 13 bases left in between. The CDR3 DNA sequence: TGTGCCAGCAGATTCGACTTCAATACTGAAGCTTTCTTT. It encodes CASRFDFNTEAFF.

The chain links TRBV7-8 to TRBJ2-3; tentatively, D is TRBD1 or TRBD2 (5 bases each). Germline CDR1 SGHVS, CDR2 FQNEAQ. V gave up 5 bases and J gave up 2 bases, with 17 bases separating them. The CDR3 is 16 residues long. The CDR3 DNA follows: TGTGCCAGCAGCCCCGGGCGACAGCGGAACACAGATACGCAGTATTTT. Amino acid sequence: CASSPGRQRNTDTQYF.

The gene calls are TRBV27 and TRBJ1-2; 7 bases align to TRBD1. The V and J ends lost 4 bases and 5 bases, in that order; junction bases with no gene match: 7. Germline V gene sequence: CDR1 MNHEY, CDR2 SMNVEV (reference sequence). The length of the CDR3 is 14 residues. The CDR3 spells CASSSPGQSYGYTF. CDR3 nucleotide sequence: TGTGCCAGCAGTTCACCGGGACAGTCGTATGGCTACACCTTC.

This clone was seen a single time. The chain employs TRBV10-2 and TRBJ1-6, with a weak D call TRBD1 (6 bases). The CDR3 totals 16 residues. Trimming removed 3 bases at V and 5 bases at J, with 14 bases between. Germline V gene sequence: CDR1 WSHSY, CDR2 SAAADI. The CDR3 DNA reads TGCGCCAGCAGTGACAAGGGGGGAAGTCATAATTCACCCCTCCACTTT. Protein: CASSDKGGSHNSPLHF.

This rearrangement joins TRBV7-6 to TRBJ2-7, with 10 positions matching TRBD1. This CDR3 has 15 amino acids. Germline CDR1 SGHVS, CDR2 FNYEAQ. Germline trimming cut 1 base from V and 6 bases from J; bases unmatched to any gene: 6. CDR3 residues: CASSLVGTGVSEQYF. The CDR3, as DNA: TGTGCCAGCAGCTTAGTAGGGACAGGGGTAAGCGAGCAGTACTTC. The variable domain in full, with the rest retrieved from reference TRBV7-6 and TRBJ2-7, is GAGVSQSPRYKVTKRGQDVALRCDPISGHVSLYWYRQALGQGPEFLTYFNYEAQQDKSGLPNDRFSAERPEGSISTLTIQRTEQRDSAMYRCASSLVGTGVSEQYFGPGTRLTVT.

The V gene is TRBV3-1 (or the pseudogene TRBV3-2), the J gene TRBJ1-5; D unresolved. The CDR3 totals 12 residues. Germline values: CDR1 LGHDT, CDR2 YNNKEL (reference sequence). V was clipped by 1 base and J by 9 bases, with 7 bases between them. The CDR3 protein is CASSQVGTPQHF. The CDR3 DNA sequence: TGTGCCAGCAGCCAAGTCGGTACGCCCCAGCATTTT.

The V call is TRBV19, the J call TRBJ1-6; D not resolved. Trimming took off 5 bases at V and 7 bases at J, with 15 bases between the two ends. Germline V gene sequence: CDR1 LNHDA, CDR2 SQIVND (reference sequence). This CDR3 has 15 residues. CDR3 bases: TGTGCCAGTAGTCAACTGACGGCCAGGAATTCACCCCTCCACTTT. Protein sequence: CASSQLTARNSPLHF.

The CDR3 nucleotides read TGTGCCAGTCGCTCGGGCAATCAGCCCCAGCATTTT. It codes for CASRSGNQPQHF. J is TRBJ1-5 and V is TRBV19; no definite D call. Germline loops: CDR1 LNHDA, CDR2 SQIVND (reference sequence). The V gene lost 8 bases and the J gene lost 2 bases, with 7 bases spanning the gap. The CDR3 is made up of 12 amino acids.

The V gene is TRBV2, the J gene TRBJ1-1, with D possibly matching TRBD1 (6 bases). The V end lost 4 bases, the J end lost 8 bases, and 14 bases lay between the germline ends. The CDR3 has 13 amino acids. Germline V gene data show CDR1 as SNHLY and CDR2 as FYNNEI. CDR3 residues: CASSVSQGSEAFF. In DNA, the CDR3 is TGTGCCAGCAGTGTAAGTCAGGGGTCGGAAGCTTTCTTT.

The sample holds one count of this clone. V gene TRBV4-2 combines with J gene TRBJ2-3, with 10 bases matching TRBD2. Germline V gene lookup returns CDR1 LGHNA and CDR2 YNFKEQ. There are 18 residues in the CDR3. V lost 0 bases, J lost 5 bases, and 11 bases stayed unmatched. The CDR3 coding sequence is TGTGCCAGCAGCCAAGATCAAAAGACTAGCGGGCCTTTAGATACGCAGTATTTT. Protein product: CASSQDQKTSGPLDTQYF.

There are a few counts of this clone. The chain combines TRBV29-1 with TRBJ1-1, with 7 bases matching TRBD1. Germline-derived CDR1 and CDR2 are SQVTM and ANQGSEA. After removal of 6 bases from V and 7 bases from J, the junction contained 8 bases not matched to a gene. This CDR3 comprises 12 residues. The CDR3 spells CSVQGQVLEAFF. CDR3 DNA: TGCAGCGTGCAAGGACAGGTGCTTGAAGCTTTCTTT.

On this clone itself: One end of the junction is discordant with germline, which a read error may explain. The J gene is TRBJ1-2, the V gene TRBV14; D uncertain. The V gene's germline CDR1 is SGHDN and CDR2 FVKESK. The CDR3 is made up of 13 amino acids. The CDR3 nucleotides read TGTGCCAGCAGCCAAATGAAAATCGGTTGGGTCTCCTTC. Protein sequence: CASSQMKIGWVSF.

The CDR3 DNA reads TGTGCCAGCAGACCGACCCCAGGGAGGACTGAAGCTTTCTTT. This sequence encodes CASRPTPGRTEAFF. The V gene is TRBV27, the J gene TRBJ1-1, with a possible D match to TRBD1 (5 bases). There are 14 residues in the CDR3. The V gene lost 6 bases and the J gene lost 5 bases, with 16 bases spanning the gap. Germline lookup yields CDR1 MNHEY and CDR2 SMNVEV (reference sequence).

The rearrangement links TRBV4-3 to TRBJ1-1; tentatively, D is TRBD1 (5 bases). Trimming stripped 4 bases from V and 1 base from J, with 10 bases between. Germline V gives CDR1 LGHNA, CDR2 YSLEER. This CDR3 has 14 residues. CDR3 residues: CASSLRDGNTEAFF. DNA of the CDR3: TGCGCCAGCAGCCTCAGGGATGGGAACACTGAAGCTTTCTTT.

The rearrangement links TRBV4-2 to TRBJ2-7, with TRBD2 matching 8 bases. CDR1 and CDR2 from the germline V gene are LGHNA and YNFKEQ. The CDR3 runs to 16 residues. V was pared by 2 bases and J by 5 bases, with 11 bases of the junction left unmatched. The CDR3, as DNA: TGTGCCAGCAGCCAATTTGGGTCGGGAGGGCCTGACGAGCAGTACTTC. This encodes CASSQFGSGGPDEQYF.

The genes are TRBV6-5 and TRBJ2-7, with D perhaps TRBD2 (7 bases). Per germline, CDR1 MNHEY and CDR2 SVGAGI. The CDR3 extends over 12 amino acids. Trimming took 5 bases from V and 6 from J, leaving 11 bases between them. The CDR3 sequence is CASSLGGGEQYF. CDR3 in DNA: TGTGCCAGCAGTCTAGGGGGGGGCGAGCAGTACTTC.

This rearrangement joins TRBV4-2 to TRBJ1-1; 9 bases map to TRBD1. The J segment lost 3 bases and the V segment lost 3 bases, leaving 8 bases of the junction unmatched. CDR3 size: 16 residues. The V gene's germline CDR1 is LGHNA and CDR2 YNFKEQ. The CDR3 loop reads CASSHSDRDRDTEAFF. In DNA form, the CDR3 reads TGTGCCAGCAGCCACTCGGACCGGGACAGGGACACTGAAGCTTTCTTT.

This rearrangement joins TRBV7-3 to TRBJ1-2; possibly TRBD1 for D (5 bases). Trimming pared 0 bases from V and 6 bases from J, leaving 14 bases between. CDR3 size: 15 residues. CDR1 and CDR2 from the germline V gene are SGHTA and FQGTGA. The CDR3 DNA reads TGTGCCAGCAGCTTAACGAGGTCAGGGTGGCATGGCTACACCTTC. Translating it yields CASSLTRSGWHGYTF.

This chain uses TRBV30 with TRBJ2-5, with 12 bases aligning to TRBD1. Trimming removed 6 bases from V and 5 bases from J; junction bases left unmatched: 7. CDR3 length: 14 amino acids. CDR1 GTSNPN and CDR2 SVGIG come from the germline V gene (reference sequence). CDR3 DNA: TGTGCCTGCCATGGGACAGGGGGCAGGGAGACCCAGTACTTC. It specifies CACHGTGGRETQYF.

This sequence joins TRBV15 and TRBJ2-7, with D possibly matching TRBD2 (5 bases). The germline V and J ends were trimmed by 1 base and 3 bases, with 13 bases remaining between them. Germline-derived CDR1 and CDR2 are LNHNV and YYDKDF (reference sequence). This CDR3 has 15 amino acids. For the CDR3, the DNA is TGTGCCACCAGCAGAGGCCGGGGTCCCCACTACGAGCAGTACTTC. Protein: CATSRGRGPHYEQYF.

The CDR3 bases are TGTGCCAGCAGGCCACCACGGGTTCCCTACAATGAGCAGTTCTTC. Translating gives CASRPPRVPYNEQFF. The V and J genes are TRBV27 and TRBJ2-1; no definite D call. The CDR3 contains 15 residues. Germline CDR1 and CDR2: MNHEY and SMNVEV (reference sequence). Trimming removed 6 bases from V and 2 bases from J, with 14 bases in between.

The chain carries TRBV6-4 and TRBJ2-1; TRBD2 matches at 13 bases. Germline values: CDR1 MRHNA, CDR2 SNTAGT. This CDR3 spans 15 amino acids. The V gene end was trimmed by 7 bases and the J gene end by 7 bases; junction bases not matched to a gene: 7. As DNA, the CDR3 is TGTGCCAGCACCCCTACTAGCGGGGGGGCAAATGAGCAGTTCTTC. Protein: CASTPTSGGANEQFF.

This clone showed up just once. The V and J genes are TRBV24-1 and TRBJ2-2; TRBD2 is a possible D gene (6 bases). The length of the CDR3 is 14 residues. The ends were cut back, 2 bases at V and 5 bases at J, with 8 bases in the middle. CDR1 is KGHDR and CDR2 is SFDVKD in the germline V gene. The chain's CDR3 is CATSDSGGTGELFF. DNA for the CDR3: TGTGCCACCAGTGATTCTGGGGGGACCGGGGAGCTGTTTTTT.

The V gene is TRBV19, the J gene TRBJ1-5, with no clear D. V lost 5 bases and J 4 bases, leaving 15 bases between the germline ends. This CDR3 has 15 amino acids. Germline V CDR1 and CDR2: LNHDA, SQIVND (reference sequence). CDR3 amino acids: CASSSPKVSNQPQHF. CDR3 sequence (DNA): TGTGCCAGTAGTTCACCGAAGGTCAGTAATCAGCCCCAGCATTTT.

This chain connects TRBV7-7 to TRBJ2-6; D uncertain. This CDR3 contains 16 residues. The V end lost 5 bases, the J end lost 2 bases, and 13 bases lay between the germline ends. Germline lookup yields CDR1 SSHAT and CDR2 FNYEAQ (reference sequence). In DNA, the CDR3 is TGTGCCAGCAGCCCGATACCCCGCGCTGGGGCCAACGTCCTGACTTTC. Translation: CASSPIPRAGANVLTF. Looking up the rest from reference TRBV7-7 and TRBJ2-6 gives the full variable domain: GAGVSQSPRYKVTKRGQDVTLRCDPISSHATLYWYQQALGQGPEFLTYFNYEAQPDKSGLPSDRFSAERPEGSISTLTIQRTEQRDSAMYRCASSPIPRAGANVLTFGAGSRLTVL.

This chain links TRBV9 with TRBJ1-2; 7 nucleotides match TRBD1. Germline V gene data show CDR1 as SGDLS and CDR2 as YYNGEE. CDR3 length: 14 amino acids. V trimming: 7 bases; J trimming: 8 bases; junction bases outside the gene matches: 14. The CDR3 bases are TGTGCCAGCTCCCGGACAGGCGCTCTAGGGGGCTACACCTTC. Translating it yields CASSRTGALGGYTF.

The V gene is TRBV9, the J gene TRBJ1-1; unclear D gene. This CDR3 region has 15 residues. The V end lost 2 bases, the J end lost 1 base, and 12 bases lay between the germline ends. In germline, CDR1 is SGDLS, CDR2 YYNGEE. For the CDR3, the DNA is TGTGCCAGCAGCGTCCGGGGTTCTGGGAACACTGAAGCTTTCTTT. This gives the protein CASSVRGSGNTEAFF.

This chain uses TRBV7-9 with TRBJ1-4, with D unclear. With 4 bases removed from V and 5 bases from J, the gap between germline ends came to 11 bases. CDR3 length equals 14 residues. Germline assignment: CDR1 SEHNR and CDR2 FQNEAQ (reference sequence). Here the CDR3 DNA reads TGTGCCAGCAGCTCTGCGGTTCAGAATGAAAAACTGTTTTTT. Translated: CASSSAVQNEKLFF. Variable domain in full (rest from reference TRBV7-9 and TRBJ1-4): DTGVSQNPRHKITKRGQNVTFRCDPISEHNRLYWYRQTLGQGPEFLTYFQNEAQLEKSRLLSDRFSAERPKGSFSTLEIQRTEQGDSAMYLCASSSAVQNEKLFFGSGTQLSVL.